Listed below are T cell receptor beta chains from one sample, sequenced in a study of CD8 T cells in Susac syndrome. Using its own MiXCR run on the immunoSEQ multiplex PCR reads, TCRdb lists one record per CDR3 protein. The table lists 150,000 to 190,000 distinct CDR3 sequences, 95% of them singletons. The sequencing input was CD4+ T cells from PBMCs. The receptors derive from a human donor with Susac syndrome. Both conserved end residues are part of each CDR3. The order of the fields is CDR3 protein, CDR3 DNA, D gene, V gene, clone size, CDR3 length, J gene. The D gene is left open where the match is weak. Expanded clones get a size class; other rows say once, few or many, or leave the size out.

CASSLQSKIYEQYF	TGTGCCAGCAGCTTACAGTCCAAGATATACGAGCAGTACTTC	.	TRBV7-8	once	14	TRBJ2-7
CASSSRGRQGRDSPLHF	TGTGCCAGCAGCTCCAGGGGGAGACAGGGGAGGGATTCACCCCTCCACTTT	TRBD1	TRBV7-8	.	17	TRBJ1-6
CASSPILEGEQYF	TGTGCCAGCAGTCCTATACTAGAAGGCGAGCAGTACTTC	.	TRBV13	.	13	TRBJ2-7
CASSARTGRRYNEQFF	TGTGCCAGCAGCGCCAGGACAGGGCGCCGCTACAATGAGCAGTTCTTC	TRBD1	TRBV3-1	.	16	TRBJ2-1
CASRPRGLDTGELFF	TGTGCCAGCAGACCCAGGGGGTTAGACACCGGGGAGCTGTTTTTT	TRBD1	TRBV27	.	15	TRBJ2-2
CASAPEAPSAFF	TGTGCCAGCGCCCCCGAGGCTCCCTCGGCTTTCTTT	.	TRBV7-9	.	12	TRBJ1-1
CASSLSGQGGDTQYF	TGTGCCAGCAGTTTATCAGGACAGGGTGGGGATACGCAGTATTTT	TRBD1	TRBV27	.	15	TRBJ2-3
CASSFPKPGLAGERETQYF	TGTGCCAGCAGCTTTCCTAAACCGGGACTAGCGGGGGAAAGGGAGACCCAGTACTTC	TRBD2	TRBV7-2	.	19	TRBJ2-5
CASSFDGGVREQYF	TGTGCCAGCAGCTTCGACGGGGGGGTGCGCGAGCAGTACTTC	TRBD2	TRBV7-9	.	14	TRBJ2-7
CASTDRAEPQHF	TGTGCCAGCACCGACAGGGCGGAGCCCCAGCATTTT	TRBD1	TRBV12-3/TRBV12-4	.	12	TRBJ1-5
CSAGLNTEAFF	TGCAGTGCAGGCCTGAACACTGAAGCTTTCTTT	.	TRBV20-1	once	11	TRBJ1-1
CASRGGQGVQRGTEAFF	TGCGCCAGCAGAGGTGGACAGGGGGTACAAAGGGGCACTGAAGCTTTCTTT	TRBD1	TRBV5-1	.	17	TRBJ1-1
CASSQSGNSPLHF	TGTGCCAGCAGTCAGTCGGGTAATTCACCCCTCCACTTT	.	TRBV6-6	.	13	TRBJ1-6
CSVGGYVRVTEAFF	TGCAGCGTTGGGGGATATGTCCGTGTCACTGAAGCTTTCTTT	.	TRBV29-1	.	14	TRBJ1-1
CASSQNRGAGGYTF	TGTGCCAGCAGCCAAAACAGGGGCGCGGGGGGCTACACCTTC	TRBD1	TRBV7-2	.	14	TRBJ1-2
CASSPDLAKNIQYF	TGCGCCAGCAGCCCGGACCTAGCCAAAAACATTCAGTACTTC	.	TRBV5-1	.	14	TRBJ2-4
CASSADRDNNEQFF	TGTGCCAGCAGCGCCGACCGGGACAACAATGAGCAGTTCTTC	.	TRBV3-1	.	14	TRBJ2-1
CASSGRTGDSPLHF	TGCGCCAGCAGCGGGCGAACAGGGGACTCACCCCTCCACTTT	TRBD1	TRBV5-1	.	14	TRBJ1-6
CASSYTGPINYGYTF	TGTGCCAGCAGTTACACAGGGCCCATTAACTATGGCTACACCTTC	.	TRBV6-5	.	15	TRBJ1-2
CSATRDNQPQHF	TGCAGTGCTACGAGGGATAATCAGCCCCAGCATTTT	.	TRBV20-1	.	12	TRBJ1-5
CSVPGTTTGELFF	TGCAGCGTGCCCGGGACCACCACCGGGGAGCTGTTTTTT	.	TRBV29-1	.	13	TRBJ2-2
CASSYSRNTGELFF	TGTGCCAGCAGTTACTCCCGAAACACCGGGGAGCTGTTTTTT	.	TRBV6-5	.	14	TRBJ2-2
CASSEGAGAKETQYF	TGTGCCAGCAGTGAAGGAGCGGGGGCCAAAGAGACCCAGTACTTC	TRBD2	TRBV2	.	15	TRBJ2-5
CASRGAGTGGGYTF	TGTGCCAGCAGGGGCGCCGGGACAGGAGGTGGCTACACCTTC	TRBD1	TRBV7-2	.	14	TRBJ1-2
CATTRTDNSPLHF	TGTGCCACAACTCGGACAGATAATTCACCCCTCCACTTT	.	TRBV2	.	13	TRBJ1-6
CASSSFRGRVNSPLHF	TGTGCCAGCAGCTCCTTCCGGGGCAGGGTTAACTCACCCCTCCACTTT	.	TRBV7-9	once	16	TRBJ1-6
CSVDSQGSGYTF	TGCAGCGTTGACAGTCAGGGAAGTGGCTACACCTTC	.	TRBV29-1	.	12	TRBJ1-2
CASSRTSEGLTDTQYF	TGTGCCAGCAGCAGGACTAGCGAGGGGCTAACAGATACGCAGTATTTT	.	TRBV21-1	.	16	TRBJ2-3
CSPDSRGVPDIQYF	TGCAGCCCCGACTCGCGGGGGGTCCCTGACATTCAGTACTTC	TRBD2	TRBV29-1	once	14	TRBJ2-4
CATSTGGRTNEKLFF	TGTGCCACCAGCACCGGGGGCCGAACTAATGAAAAACTGTTTTTT	.	TRBV15	.	15	TRBJ1-4
CASSLRGGTYNEQFF	TGTGCCAGCTCCCTCAGGGGGGGCACATACAATGAGCAGTTCTTC	.	TRBV12-3/TRBV12-4	.	15	TRBJ2-1
CASSLRRALPIYGYTF	TGTGCCAGCAGCTTAAGGAGAGCCCTACCGATCTATGGCTACACCTTC	.	TRBV7-9	once	16	TRBJ1-2
CSVQGGGQGPQHF	TGCAGCGTCCAAGGAGGGGGACAGGGGCCCCAGCATTTT	TRBD1	TRBV29-1	.	13	TRBJ1-5
CASSRWGPGSEQFF	TGTGCCAGCAGCCGATGGGGGCCTGGCTCTGAGCAGTTCTTC	.	TRBV3-1	once	14	TRBJ2-1
CASSHAWDTEAFF	TGTGCCAGCAGTCATGCCTGGGACACTGAAGCTTTCTTT	.	TRBV27	few	13	TRBJ1-1
CASSAGTGDLEQYF	TGTGCCAGCAGCGCCGGGACAGGGGACCTCGAGCAGTACTTC	TRBD1	TRBV5-6	.	14	TRBJ2-7
CATSRAVEPSPLHF	TGTGCCACCAGCAGAGCGGTGGAGCCCTCACCCCTCCACTTT	.	TRBV15	.	14	TRBJ1-6
CASSSAAGSPLHF	TGTGCCAGCAGCTCAGCAGCCGGTTCACCCCTCCACTTT	.	TRBV7-3	.	13	TRBJ1-6
CSARESGGATGELFF	TGCAGTGCTAGAGAGTCGGGGGGGGCCACCGGGGAGCTGTTTTTT	TRBD2	TRBV20-1	.	15	TRBJ2-2
CASRGSNQPQHF	TGTGCCAGTAGGGGCAGTAATCAGCCCCAGCATTTT	.	TRBV2	few	12	TRBJ1-5
CASSGSDQPQHF	TGTGCCAGCAGTGGGTCGGATCAGCCCCAGCATTTT	.	TRBV2	.	12	TRBJ1-5
CSASGANYGYTF	TGCAGCGCCTCGGGGGCAAACTATGGCTACACCTTC	.	TRBV29-1	few	12	TRBJ1-2
CASSPPRQAGYGYTF	TGTGCCAGCTCACCACCGCGGCAGGCGGGGTATGGCTACACCTTC	.	TRBV18	.	15	TRBJ1-2
CASSLASPRSPLHF	TGTGCCAGCAGCTTGGCCAGCCCGAGATCACCCCTCCACTTT	.	TRBV5-6	once	14	TRBJ1-6
CSARDRQGTDTQYF	TGCAGTGCTAGAGACCGCCAGGGGACAGATACGCAGTATTTT	.	TRBV20-1	.	14	TRBJ2-3
CASSPGPGDTEAFF	TGTGCCAGCAGTCCGGGACCTGGGGACACTGAAGCTTTCTTT	.	TRBV5-4	.	14	TRBJ1-1
CSVPGQTGEQYF	TGCAGCGTTCCGGGCCAAACAGGGGAGCAGTACTTC	.	TRBV29-1	.	12	TRBJ2-7
CASSLDTGDTQYF	TGCGCCAGCAGCTTGGACACAGGGGATACGCAGTATTTT	.	TRBV5-1	.	13	TRBJ2-3
CATSRDEYEQYF	TGTGCCACCAGCAGGGACGAATACGAGCAGTACTTC	.	TRBV15	.	12	TRBJ2-7
CASSQGGDSYGYTF	TGCGCCAGCAGCCAAGGAGGTGACTCCTATGGCTACACCTTC	.	TRBV4-1	.	14	TRBJ1-2
CSVPTGTGIYGYTF	TGCAGCGTCCCAACCGGGACAGGGATTTATGGCTACACCTTC	TRBD1	TRBV29-1	.	14	TRBJ1-2
CASSIGENTEAFF	TGTGCCAGCTCAATTGGAGAGAACACTGAAGCTTTCTTT	.	TRBV18	.	13	TRBJ1-1
CASSQDLRDYEQYF	TGTGCCAGCAGCCAAGATCTGCGGGATTACGAGCAGTACTTC	.	TRBV4-2	.	14	TRBJ2-7
CSASKGLAGADTQYF	TGCAGTGCTAGCAAAGGACTAGCGGGGGCAGATACGCAGTATTTT	TRBD2	TRBV20-1	.	15	TRBJ2-3
CASSSGTQDQQPQHF	TGTGCCAGCAGTTCCGGGACACAAGACCAGCAGCCCCAGCATTTT	.	TRBV28	.	15	TRBJ1-5